A selection of T cell receptor beta chains follows, all from one sample in a study of T cell repertoires in cytomegalovirus infection. Using its own MiXCR run on the reads, TCRdb lists one record per CDR3 protein. The repertoire holds under 350,000 distinct CDR3 sequences, with 20% to 25% as singletons. Antigens for these TCRs are unknown. The source material was cultured PBMCs, sampled from culture after CMV antigen stimulation. All receptors come from a human donor in good health (CMV status not recorded). Some clones in this sample may be carry-over from other donors' samples. Both conserved end residues are part of each CDR3.

j_gene: TRBJ2-5
v_gene: TRBV12-3/TRBV12-4
CDR3aa: CASGLAETQYF

j_gene: TRBJ2-5
v_gene: TRBV6-2/TRBV6-3
CDR3aa: CASKRSELETQYF

j_gene: TRBJ2-3
v_gene: TRBV11-2
CDR3aa: CASSLEGGDTQYF

j_gene: TRBJ1-5
v_gene: TRBV2
CDR3aa: CASRSVGHQHF

j_gene: TRBJ2-1
v_gene: TRBV7-6
CDR3aa: CASSLGQGKVNEQFF

j_gene: TRBJ2-1
v_gene: TRBV28
CDR3aa: CASSNNRWGALPLSSYNEQFF

j_gene: TRBJ1-1
v_gene: TRBV10-2
CDR3aa: CASTSGTDSAAFF

j_gene: TRBJ2-1
v_gene: TRBV12-3/TRBV12-4
CDR3aa: CASSFLGVNEQFF

j_gene: TRBJ1-5
v_gene: TRBV7-2
CDR3aa: CASSLGPGSNQPQHF

j_gene: TRBJ2-1
v_gene: TRBV11-3
CDR3aa: CASSSYSGRAGHEQFF

j_gene: TRBJ2-3
v_gene: TRBV20-1
CDR3aa: CSARGQGSTDTQYF

j_gene: TRBJ1-5
v_gene: TRBV7-2
CDR3aa: CASSSRQGEQPQHF

j_gene: TRBJ2-3
v_gene: TRBV20-1
CDR3aa: CSATDKPGTFSYF

j_gene: TRBJ2-1
v_gene: TRBV10-2
CDR3aa: CASMGRDPLNEQFF

j_gene: TRBJ1-2
v_gene: TRBV29-1
CDR3aa: CSGAGFKGGYTF

j_gene: TRBJ1-2
v_gene: TRBV2
CDR3aa: CASSESGGRGYTF